These 3 T cell receptor beta chains originate from one sample sequenced in a study of sequential checkpoint blockade in melanoma (dated by TCRdb to between 2018 and 2020). This specimen's treatment or condition label, interpreted: randomized to nivolumab then ipilimumab (arm A) or the reverse (arm B). Library construction relied on the immunoSEQ multiplex PCR assay. Here the immuneACCESS table is served through TCRdb, limited to in-frame sequences with V and J called. Missing clones are a known gap in these copies; in checked studies unresolved V genes cover under half, and the rest lacks a known reason. Counted in this sample were some 11,000 clones; around 60% of them appeared once. About a sixth of the sample is taken by the ten largest. The sequencing used CD8+ T cells sorted from blood (inferred from file names), collected from a patient given nivolumab and ipilimumab in sequence. All receptors derive from a human donor with melanoma.

CDR3 region: CASSFSDSYNEQFF. CDR3 coding DNA: TGTGCCAGCAGTTTCAGTGACTCCTACAATGAGCAGTTCTTC. J is TRBJ2-1 and V is TRBV6-1; D unclear. Deletions cut 5 bases from V and 0 bases from J, with 8 bases between. The CDR3 loop spans 14 amino acids. Germline CDR1 is MNHNS and CDR2 is SASEGT.

V and J are TRBV28 and TRBJ2-6; possible D gene TRBD1, 5 bases. CDR3 size: 16 residues. The V gene's germline CDR1 is MDHEN and CDR2 SYDVKM. Trimming removed 5 bases at V and 2 bases at J, with 13 bases between. The CDR3 DNA reads TGTGCCAGCAGTGATCGACAGTTACCTGGGGCCAACGTCCTGACTTTC. It translates to CASSDRQLPGANVLTF. The full variable domain, its missing parts supplied by reference TRBV28 and TRBJ2-6, is DVKVTQSSRYLVKRTGEKVFLECVQDMDHENMFWYRQDPGLGLRLIYFSYDVKMKEKGDIPEGYSVSREKKERFSLILESASTNQTSMYLCASSDRQLPGANVLTFGAGSRLTVL.

This clone was seen only a few times. The chain recombines TRBV21-1 with TRBJ2-2; the listed D gene, TRBD2, was not tested against the DNA. TRBV21-1 is marked as a pseudogene. CDR3 length: 13 residues. CDR3 DNA sequence: TGTGCCAGCAGCAAAAGGCGGACCGGGGAGCTGTTTTTT. Residues: CASSKRRTGELFF.